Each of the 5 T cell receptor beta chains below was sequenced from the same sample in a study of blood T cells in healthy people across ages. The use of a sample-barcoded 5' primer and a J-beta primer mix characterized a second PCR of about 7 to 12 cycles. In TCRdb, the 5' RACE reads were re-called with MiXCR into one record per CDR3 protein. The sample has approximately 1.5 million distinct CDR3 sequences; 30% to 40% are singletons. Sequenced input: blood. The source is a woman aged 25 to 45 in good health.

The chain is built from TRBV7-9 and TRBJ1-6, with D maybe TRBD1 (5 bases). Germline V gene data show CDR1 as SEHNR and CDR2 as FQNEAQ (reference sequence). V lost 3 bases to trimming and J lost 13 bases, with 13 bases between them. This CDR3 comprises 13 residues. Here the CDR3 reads CASSFGHLFPLHF. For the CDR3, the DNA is TGTGCCAGCAGCTTCGGACACCTCTTTCCCCTCCACTTT.

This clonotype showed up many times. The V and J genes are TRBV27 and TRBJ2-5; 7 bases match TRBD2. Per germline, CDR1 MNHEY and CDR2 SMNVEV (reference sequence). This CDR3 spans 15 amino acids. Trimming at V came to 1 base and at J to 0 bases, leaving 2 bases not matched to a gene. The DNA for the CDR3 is TGTGCCAGCAGTTTATACGGGGGGTACCAAGAGACCCAGTACTTC. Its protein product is CASSLYGGYQETQYF.

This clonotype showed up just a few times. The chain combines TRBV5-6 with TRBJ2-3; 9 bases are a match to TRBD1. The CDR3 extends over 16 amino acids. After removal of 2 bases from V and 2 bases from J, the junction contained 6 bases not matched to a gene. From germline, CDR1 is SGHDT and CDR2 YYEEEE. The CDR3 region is CASSFGQGWITDTQYF. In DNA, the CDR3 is TGTGCCAGCAGCTTTGGACAGGGGTGGATCACAGATACGCAGTATTTT.

The CDR3 DNA is TGTGCCACCGAGCTTACTCCGGGACTAGCGGGGAATAGTGAGCAGTTCTTC. The encoded protein is CATELTPGLAGNSEQFF. The gene calls are TRBV10-3 and TRBJ2-1, with 13 bases that match TRBD2. J was trimmed by 9 bases and V by 10 bases; bases with no gene match: 18. Germline V CDR1 and CDR2: ENHRY, SYGVKD. The CDR3 consists of 17 residues.

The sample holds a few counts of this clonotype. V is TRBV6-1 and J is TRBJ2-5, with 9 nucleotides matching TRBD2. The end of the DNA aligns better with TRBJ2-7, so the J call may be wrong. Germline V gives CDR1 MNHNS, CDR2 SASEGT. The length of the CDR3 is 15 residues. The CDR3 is CASSERGLATHEQYF. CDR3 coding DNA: TGTGCCAGCAGTGAACGGGGACTAGCAACTCACGAGCAGTACTTC.